This section outlines one TCR beta chain sequence together with its context. The junction had 12 bases not matched to a gene; V was cut back by 5 bases and J by 5 bases. The CDR3 length is 15 residues. Germline lookup yields CDR1 SNHLY and CDR2 FYNNEI. The method was immunoSEQ multiplex PCR; TCRdb's version includes in-frame clones alone and lacks a portion of them. Here the sample spans 90,000 to 95,000 clones, roughly four fifths being singletons. The sample is drawn from a study of radiotherapy plus CTLA-4 blockade in lung cancer. Study as a whole: Of the patients, roughly 17% showed objective responses and roughly 31% attained disease control.

The V gene is TRBV2, the J gene TRBJ2-7; TRBD1 agrees at 7 bases. The sequence derives from a human donor with non-small cell lung cancer who had stable disease on radiotherapy plus ipilimumab. The sample was peripheral blood, taken from a patient treated with radiotherapy plus ipilimumab. The CDR3 DNA follows: TGTGCCAGCAGTTACAACAGGGGATTAGGCGACGAGCAGTACTTC. It is translated as CASSYNRGLGDEQYF.